Reported below is one T cell receptor beta chain. Its antigen specificity is not known. Within one base of it there is no much larger clone, and no base qualities were kept. This specimen comes from a study of post-analysis software for immune sequencing data (dated by TCRdb to about 2015). Concerning the study at large: Relapsing-remitting, secondary progressive and progressive-relapsing multiple sclerosis were recorded as disease courses, and subtype annotation was lacking for some patients. The patient repertoires were set against ten to eleven previously published healthy control repertoires from donors whose ages ranged from roughly 6 to 26 years. A subset of samples was prepared in parallel using single-end sample barcoding, then pooled and co-amplified after Illumina adapter ligation. Points the paper makes about the study in general: Direct clustering with F measure showed strong co-clustering of samples prepared in the same batch, prompting a batch-effect correction. Compared with controls, multiple sclerosis patients had significantly lower normalized Chao1 diversity, a finding suggesting substantial peripheral T-cell clonal expansion. The multiple sclerosis patient group was slightly younger than the control group.

Libraries came from PCR. The data were produced on an Illumina HiSeq 2500. Unique molecular identifiers were incorporated into TCR beta cDNA libraries to reduce PCR and sequencing biases. Approximately 500,000 cDNA molecules were obtained per 1 to 10 million input T cells, so each molecule approximated one T cell. Patient libraries were prepared and sequenced with the same protocol used for the earlier healthy control dataset. Within a given batch, samples were prepared together, multiplexed and sequenced on the same HiSeq lane. As for the original processing: Raw barcoded reads were processed with MIGEC, discarding single-read molecular identifier groups before consensus assembly and CDR3 extraction. Clonotype tables were post-analysed with VDJtools, and diversity was normalized by down-sampling all datasets to the smallest sample size. Repertoire overlap clustering matched CDR3 amino acid but not nucleotide sequences to correct batch-related cross-sample contamination. Using fastp trimming at Q25 and MiXCR clonotype assembly, TCRdb reanalyzed the public sequencing data and kept in-frame beta chains. Each entry is one CDR3 protein sequence, shown with its most common DNA and genes. The V and J calls follow TCRdb's processing rather than the paper's. This sample is represented by about 500,000 distinct CDR3 sequences; around 40% of them were singletons. Around 10% of the sample goes to the ten largest clones.

To demonstrate the VDJtools post-analysis software, the study profiled TCR beta repertoires from the peripheral blood of 13 young patients with multiple sclerosis. The patients with multiple sclerosis were children and adolescents between roughly 6 and 16 years of age. Material: blood. The sequence was obtained from a girl between 10 and 17 years old with multiple sclerosis.

The base sequence is TGCAGTGCAACTCTATACGAGCAGTACTTC. Its protein reads: CSATLYEQYF. The receptor chain draws on TRBV20-1 and TRBJ2-7; the D gene cannot be resolved reliably. Spanning cysteine to phenylalanine, the CDR3 consists of 10 amino acids. CDR3 DNA only is kept here, 30 bases in frame from base 1. V is reduced by 6 bases and J by 4 bases, leaving a spacing of 7 bases between them. CDR1 is given as DFQATT and CDR2 as SNEGSKA, both from the germline V gene (reference sequence).